This TCR beta chain came from a study of blood T cell repertoires in COVID-19. Study-wide background: Acute and convalescent COVID-19 samples came from the United States, Italy and Spain. Sources were T cells, B-cell-depleted T cells, or PBMCs; the material itself was cDNA or gDNA.

The authors' processing: The assay estimated nucleated cells by amplifying reference gene primers. TCRdb's copy holds only in-frame clones and misses some; the assay was immunoSEQ multiplex PCR. V and J calls plus clone size are reproduced from that table; the DNA served to infer D and trimming. The sample includes approximately 130,000 clones, roughly three quarters seen only once; the top ten take 15% to 25%. This clone has just one count. Sequencing input: peripheral blood. The source is a man older than 75 with acute or convalescent COVID-19.

CDR3 in DNA: TGTGCCAGTAGCGAAACAGGGTTCGAGCAGTACTTC. It translates to CASSETGFEQYF. V usage is TRBV19 and J usage is TRBJ2-7; tentatively, D is TRBD1 (6 bases). Trimming left V 6 bases short and J 6 bases short, with 12 bases between. Per germline, CDR1 LNHDA and CDR2 SQIVND (reference sequence). The CDR3 loop spans 12 amino acids.